The 14 T cell receptor beta chains below all came from one sample that was sequenced in a study of blood T cells in healthy people across ages. A sample-barcoded 5' primer and a J-beta primer mix were used in a second PCR of roughly 6 to 11 cycles. MiXCR was run by TCRdb on the 5' RACE reads, yielding one entry per CDR3 protein. The table includes around 710,000 distinct CDR3 sequences, around 46% detected once. Material for sequencing was blood. The receptors were sampled from an older woman in good health.

This clonotype was counted only a few times. The J gene is TRBJ2-7, the V gene TRBV11-1; 14 bases line up with TRBD2. Germline trimming cut 4 bases from V and 0 bases from J; bases unmatched to any gene: 11. From germline, CDR1 is SGHAT and CDR2 FQDESV (reference sequence). The CDR3 spans 19 residues. The CDR3 bases are TGTGCCAGCAGCTCGGCCGGGACTAGCGGGAGCTGGAGCTCCTACGAGCAGTACTTC. Amino acids: CASSSAGTSGSWSSYEQYF.

This chain links TRBV20-1 with TRBJ1-1; D call uncertain. Trimming removed 3 bases at V and 4 bases at J, with 12 bases between. Germline V gene sequence: CDR1 DFQATT, CDR2 SNEGSKA (reference sequence). This CDR3 contains 13 residues. The CDR3: CSASMDRGTEAFF. The CDR3 DNA sequence: TGCAGTGCTAGTATGGATCGCGGCACTGAAGCTTTCTTT.

V usage is TRBV28 and J usage is TRBJ2-1, with D perhaps TRBD1 (6 bases). The CDR3 covers 15 residues. V lost 5 bases to trimming and J lost 8 bases, with 19 bases between them. Germline V gene lookup returns CDR1 MDHEN and CDR2 SYDVKM. CDR3 sequence reads: CASSPSGVRVDEQFF. CDR3 sequence (DNA): TGTGCCAGCAGTCCCTCAGGGGTGAGGGTGGATGAGCAGTTCTTC.

This clonotype has ten or more counts. The rearrangement uses TRBV7-9 and TRBJ2-5; D may be TRBD1 or TRBD2 (6 bases each). CDR1 is SEHNR and CDR2 is FQNEAQ in the germline V gene (reference sequence). This CDR3 spans 17 amino acids. Trimming removed 6 bases at V and 2 bases at J, with 22 bases between. DNA of the CDR3: TGTGCCAGCAGTCCCGGAGGGTTCAGGGGAGAACAAGAGACCCAGTACTTC. It yields the protein CASSPGGFRGEQETQYF.

The chain joins TRBV9 to TRBJ2-7; D uncertain. The CDR3 sequence is 16 residues long. Per the germline V gene, CDR1 is SGDLS and CDR2 is YYNGEE. V was pared by 1 base and J by 7 bases, with 21 bases between. The CDR3 protein is CASSVSSDAARNEQYF. DNA for the CDR3: TGTGCCAGCAGCGTATCAAGTGACGCAGCGCGCAATGAGCAGTACTTC.

The table lists this clonotype with a few counts. Written as DNA, the CDR3 is TGTGCCAGCAGCTTAAACGTGGGTTTCGCCACCGGGGAGCTGTTTTTT. Translated, it gives CASSLNVGFATGELFF. The chain uses TRBV7-2 and TRBJ2-2; D unresolved. In germline, CDR1 is SGHTA, CDR2 FQGNSA. This CDR3 region has 16 residues. V was pared by 2 bases and J by 4 bases, with 14 bases between.

This rearrangement joins TRBV3-1 to TRBJ2-6; D is uncertain. Trimming took 1 base from V and 2 from J, leaving 12 bases between them. The CDR3 contains 17 residues. Looked up from germline, CDR1 is LGHDT and CDR2 is YNNKEL (reference sequence). The CDR3 DNA reads as TGTGCCAGCAGCCAAGTAGGATCTGCAGCTGGGGCCAACGTCCTGACTTTC. Protein sequence: CASSQVGSAAGANVLTF.

This clonotype has a handful of counts. The genes are TRBV7-3 and TRBJ2-3; the D call may be TRBD1 or TRBD2 (6 bases each). CDR1 and CDR2 (germline): SGHTA, FQGTGA. The CDR3 loop spans 14 amino acids. V lost 5 bases and J 5 bases, leaving 14 bases between the germline ends. The CDR3 coding sequence is TGTGCCAGCAGCCGGGGGCCCTCCGAAGATACGCAGTATTTT. This codes for CASSRGPSEDTQYF.

V usage is TRBV27 and J usage is TRBJ2-7; 12 positions match TRBD2. V lost 2 bases, J lost 2 bases, and 4 bases stayed unmatched. Germline V gene data show CDR1 as MNHEY and CDR2 as SMNVEV (reference sequence). The CDR3 covers 16 residues. CDR3 in DNA: TGTGCCAGCAGTTTAGTTTCTAGCGGGGGGGCCTACGAGCAGTACTTC. Encoded protein: CASSLVSSGGAYEQYF.

This chain links TRBV10-1 with TRBJ2-1; 7 nucleotides align to TRBD1. From germline, CDR1 is WNHNN and CDR2 SYGVQD (reference sequence). CDR3 length: 14 residues. After removal of 6 bases from V and 6 bases from J, the junction contained 8 bases not matched to a gene. CDR3 sequence: CASRKGRGTNEQFF. In DNA form, the CDR3 reads TGCGCCAGCAGGAAAGGCAGGGGGACCAATGAGCAGTTCTTC.

The chain combines TRBV6-2 or TRBV6-3 with TRBJ2-5; D is possibly TRBD2 (6 bases). V was shortened by 0 bases and J by 5 bases, with 10 bases between the two germline ends. Per germline, CDR1 MNHEY and CDR2 SVGEGT. This CDR3 comprises 14 residues. The CDR3 reads CASSYSLAGETQYF. CDR3 DNA: TGTGCCAGCAGTTACTCATTGGCGGGGGAGACCCAGTACTTC.

This clonotype was seen only a few times. V usage is TRBV10-3 and J usage is TRBJ2-1, with 7 bases that match TRBD1. The V gene end was trimmed by 7 bases and the J gene end by 4 bases; junction bases not matched to a gene: 7. The CDR3 contains 14 residues. Germline V gene sequence: CDR1 ENHRY, CDR2 SYGVKD. CDR3 nucleotides: TGTGCCATCATTCGGGACAGTTTATACAATGAGCAGTTCTTC. This codes for CAIIRDSLYNEQFF.

This chain joins TRBV12-3 or TRBV12-4 and TRBJ2-3; D tentatively reads TRBD1 or TRBD2 (5 bases each). Trimming pared 5 bases from V and 0 bases from J, leaving 15 bases between. The CDR3 sequence is 16 residues long. In DNA form, the CDR3 reads TGTGCCAGCAGTCCGGCCGGGGCAGTTAGCACAGATACGCAGTATTTT. Its protein product is CASSPAGAVSTDTQYF.

CDR3 in amino acids: CASSYSGEDYGYTF. CDR3 coding DNA: TGTGCCAGCAGTTACTCCGGGGAAGACTATGGCTACACCTTC. The chain uses TRBV6-5 and TRBJ1-2; D is undetermined. Germline values: CDR1 MNHEY, CDR2 SVGAGI. This CDR3 region has 14 residues. Trimming pared 0 bases from V and 3 bases from J, leaving 8 bases between.